Shown below are 21 T cell receptor beta chains from a single sample sequenced in a study of tumor-infiltrating lymphocytes in primary liver carcinoma. It was from about 21-30 mg of unsorted bulk tissue that RNA and DNA were co-extracted. The authors made TCR beta cDNA from around 500 ng total RNA with a constant-region primer. Three nested multiplex PCR rounds, a slightly modified ARM-PCR method, built the TCR beta libraries. A C-beta reverse primer and TRBV1-TRBV30 forward primers served in each of the first two PCR rounds, at 10 cycles apiece. TCRdb called the multiplex PCR reads again in MiXCR, with one record for every CDR3 protein. The sample includes some 110,000 distinct CDR3 sequences, 82% seen only once; the top ten take 15% to 20%. The sample consisted of liver tumor tissue from sampling region 3. The sample's subset: tumor region T3, left-lateral pole. The receptors shown here come from a middle-aged man with primary liver carcinoma and hepatitis B virus infection.

About this clonotype: At one end, the junction sequence differs from germline, possibly due to a read error. The V gene is TRBV29-1, the J gene TRBJ2-7, with D possibly TRBD2 on 6 matching bases. This CDR3 spans 16 amino acids. Germline loops: CDR1 SQVTM, CDR2 ANQGSEA. CDR3 in amino acids: CSAMTSGTVTPYEQYF. The CDR3, as DNA: TGCAGCGCCATGACATCTGGGACTGTCACTCCCTACGAGCAGTATTTC.

On this clonotype: The junction differs from germline at one of its ends, possibly a read error. The chain couples TRBV5-5 to TRBJ2-1, with 15 bases lining up with TRBD2. CDR1 is SGHKS and CDR2 is YYEKEE in the germline V gene (reference sequence). CDR3 length equals 16 residues. CDR3 in amino acids: CASSLEGTSGGNEQLF. CDR3 DNA sequence: TGTGCCAGTAGCTTGGAAGGGACTAGCGGGGGGAATGAGCAGCTCTTC.

For this clonotype: At one boundary the junction diverges from the germline segment, which might be a read error. The CDR3 region is CAISESGEQPQHF. For the CDR3, the DNA is TGTGCCATCAGTGAGTCGGGGGAGCAGCCCCAACATTTT. V gene TRBV10-3 combines with J gene TRBJ1-5; D is possibly TRBD1 (5 bases). The CDR3 extends over 13 amino acids. CDR1 and CDR2 from the germline V gene are ENHRY and SYGVKD.

This clonotype was observed once. This CDR3 is missing its conserved last phenylalanine or tryptophan, likely due to a read error. The J gene is TRBJ1-2, the V gene TRBV6-6, with a tentative D call TRBD1 (6 bases). This CDR3 is built from 14 residues. Looked up from germline, CDR1 is MNHNY and CDR2 is SVGAGI (reference sequence). Deletions cut 8 bases from V and 9 bases from J, with 22 bases between. The CDR3 nucleotides read TGTGCCAGCCGAGCTACGGGGGGCAGGGAATGCTACACCTTA. The encoded protein is CASRATGGRECYTL.

A word on this clonotype: At one of its ends the junction is not consistent with the germline gene, which may arise from a read error. V gene TRBV6-2 or TRBV6-3 combines with J gene TRBJ2-5; D unclear. This CDR3 contains 14 residues. CDR1 is MNHEY, CDR2 SVGEGT, per germline. The chain's CDR3 is CTSSLDGSQETQYF. CDR3 sequence (DNA): TGTACCAGCAGCCTGGACGGCAGCCAAGAGACCCAGTACTTC.

For this clonotype: The junction shows a germline mismatch at one end, possibly a read error. The rearrangement joins TRBV11-2 to TRBJ2-2, with a possible D match to TRBD1 (5 bases). Germline assignment: CDR1 SGHAT and CDR2 FQNNGV. This CDR3 region has 16 residues. The CDR3 is CARSLQGFSGAGELFF. For the CDR3, the DNA is TGTGCCCGCAGCTTGCAGGGATTTTCAGGAGCCGGGGAGCTGTTTTTT.

This clonotype is medium-sized by share. V gene TRBV29-1 combines with J gene TRBJ2-3; 9 nucleotides agree with TRBD2. V gave up 7 bases and J gave up 4 bases; unmatched junction bases: 9. The CDR3 totals 14 residues. Germline CDR1 reads SQVTM; CDR2 reads ANQGSEA. For the CDR3, the DNA is TGCAGCGCTGAGGGTAGCGGGAGTGCAGATACGCAGTATTTT. As protein: CSAEGSGSADTQYF.

A note on this clonotype: A junction end diverges from the germline sequence, so it may reflect a read error. The chain carries TRBV29-1 and TRBJ2-1; 10 bases are shared with TRBD2. The CDR3 runs 16 residues. Germline loops: CDR1 SQVTM, CDR2 ANQGSEA. The CDR3: CNVEPYTSGMYNEQFF. The CDR3 DNA is TGCAACGTTGAACCGTACACTAGCGGGATGTACAATGAGCAATTCTTC.

In regard to this clonotype: Compared with germline, one end of the junction differs, possibly owing to a read error. This sequence joins TRBV5-1 and TRBJ2-1, with TRBD2 matching over 9 bases. The V gene's germline CDR1 is SGHRS and CDR2 YFSETQ. The CDR3 runs 17 residues. CDR3 residues: CASSSSFGLASHNEQIF. CDR3 nucleotide sequence: TGCGCCAGCAGCTCCTCCTTCGGACTAGCGTCCCACAATGAGCAGATCTTC.

A word on this clonotype: At one end the junction does not follow the germline gene, possibly because of a read error. The chain combines TRBV29-1 with TRBJ2-2; a possible D gene is TRBD2 (5 bases). The germline V gene encodes CDR1 SQVTM and CDR2 ANQGSEA. This CDR3 has 15 amino acids. This CDR3 is CSVAISAANSGELFF. For the CDR3, the DNA is TGCAGCGTTGCGATTAGCGCGGCGAACTCCGGGGAGCTGTTTTTT.

The V gene is TRBV29-1, the J gene TRBJ2-1; D possibly corresponds to TRBD2 (6 bases). CDR3 length: 13 residues. Looked up from germline, CDR1 is SQVTM and CDR2 is ANQGSEA. The CDR3 reads CSDARDFTRDQFF. Written as DNA, the CDR3 is TGCAGTGACGCCCGGGACTTCACGAGGGACCAGTTCTTC.

In regard to this clonotype: One end of the junction fails to match germline, which may point to a read error. The rearrangement joins TRBV13 to TRBJ2-3; D gene ambiguous. The CDR3 spans 16 residues. Germline-derived CDR1 and CDR2 are PRHDT and FYEKMQ (reference sequence). CDR3 loop: CASSFLSRQCADTQYF. CDR3 DNA sequence: TGTGCCAGTAGCTTTCTTTCGCGTCAATGCGCAGATACGCAGTATTTT.

Note on this clonotype: The junction does not match germline at one end; this may be a read error. J is TRBJ2-3 and V is TRBV10-3; TRBD1 aligns across 11 bases. The CDR3 has 15 residues. CDR1 ENHRY and CDR2 SYGVKD come from the germline V gene. CDR3: CAISGTGGITDTQLF. The CDR3 bases are TGTGCCATCAGTGGGACAGGGGGCATCACAGATACGCAGTTGTTT.

Concerning this clonotype: A much more abundant neighbour one base away suggests this may be a read error. The chain couples TRBV28 to TRBJ1-2; 8 nucleotides agree with TRBD1. Per germline, CDR1 MDHEN and CDR2 SYDVKM. CDR3 length: 15 residues. The CDR3 sequence: CASSSARQGRGGCTF. The CDR3 DNA sequence: TGTGCCAGCAGTTCCGCCCGACAGGGGAGGGGTGGCTGCACCTTC.

Regarding this clonotype: The junction departs from germline at one end; a sequencing error may be responsible. The V and J genes are TRBV7-2 and TRBJ1-1; no clear D. CDR3 size: 13 residues. Germline assignment: CDR1 SGHTA and CDR2 FQGNSA. The CDR3 is CASSLRQSTESFF. The DNA for the CDR3 is TGTGCCAGCAGCTTAAGGCAGTCGACTGAATCTTTCTTT.

This clonotype was counted a single time. It is likely a read error, because the conserved phenylalanine at the end of the CDR3 is missing. The V call is TRBV6-6, the J call TRBJ1-1; TRBD1 matches 10 bases. The CDR3 has 14 amino acids. The V segment lost 6 bases and the J segment 8 bases; nucleotides outside the gene matches: 9. Germline V CDR1 and CDR2: MNHNY, SVGAGI (reference sequence). CDR3 sequence: CASRYDRGLPEAFS. CDR3 nucleotide sequence: TGTGCCAGCAGATATGACAGGGGGCTTCCCGAAGCTTTCTCT.

CDR3 residues: CASRGEARPEAFF. DNA of the CDR3: TGTGCCAGCAGAGGGGAAGCTCGCCCTGAAGCTTTCTTT. This rearrangement joins TRBV6-1 to TRBJ1-1, with a weak D call TRBD1 (5 bases). The V end lost 6 bases, the J end lost 6 bases, and 14 bases lay between the germline ends. CDR1 MNHNS and CDR2 SASEGT come from the germline V gene. The CDR3 extends over 13 amino acids.

This chain connects TRBV29-1 to TRBJ2-1; tentative D call: TRBD2 (6 bases). This CDR3 spans 14 amino acids. CDR1 is SQVTM, CDR2 ANQGSEA, per germline. Here the CDR3 reads CNTKGLPTYNEQFF. The CDR3 DNA reads as TGCAACACTAAGGGACTCCCCACTTACAATGAGCAGTTCTTC.

To note about this clonotype: With a much larger clone just one base away, this may be a read error. The genes are TRBV5-1 and TRBJ1-3, with 7 bases aligning to TRBD1. The CDR3 runs to 16 residues. CDR1 and CDR2 (germline): SGHRS, YFSETQ. CDR3 DNA: TGCGCCAACAGCTTGGACTCAGGGGGCTCTGGAAACACCATATATTTT. Protein product: CANSLDSGGSGNTIYF.

Turning to this clonotype: The final CDR3 position lacks the conserved phenylalanine or tryptophan, pointing to a likely read error. The V gene is TRBV11-2, the J gene TRBJ2-5; 7 nucleotides line up with TRBD2. The germline gives CDR1 SGHAT, CDR2 FQNNGV. The CDR3 sequence is 15 residues long. The CDR3: CASSLGASGQGTQYL. The CDR3 nucleotides read TGCGCCAGCAGCTTAGGGGCTAGCGGACAAGGGACCCAGTACTTA.

This chain joins TRBV28 and TRBJ2-6; TRBD1 matches at 7 bases. The CDR3 sequence is 16 residues long. Trimming at V came to 10 bases and at J to 2 bases, leaving 11 bases not matched to a gene. The V gene's germline CDR1 is MDHEN and CDR2 SYDVKM. The DNA of the CDR3 is TGTGCCACCGCCCGAGGGGGCGTCACTGGGGCCAACGTCCTGACTTTC. It is translated as CATARGGVTGANVLTF.